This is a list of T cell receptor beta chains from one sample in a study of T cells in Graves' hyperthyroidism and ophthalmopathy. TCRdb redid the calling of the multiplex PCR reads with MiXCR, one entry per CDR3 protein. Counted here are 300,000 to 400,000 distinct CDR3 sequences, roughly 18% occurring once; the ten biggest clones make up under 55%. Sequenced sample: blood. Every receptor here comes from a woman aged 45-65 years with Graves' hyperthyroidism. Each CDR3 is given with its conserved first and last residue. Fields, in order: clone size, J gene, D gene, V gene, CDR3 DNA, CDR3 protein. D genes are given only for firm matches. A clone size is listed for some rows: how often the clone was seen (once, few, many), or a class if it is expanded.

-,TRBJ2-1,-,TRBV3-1,TGTGCCAGCAGCCAACAGGTGGGCAGCTACAATGAGCAGTTCTTC,CASSQQVGSYNEQFF
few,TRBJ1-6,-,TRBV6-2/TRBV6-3,TGTGCCAGCAGTTACTCCACGGGGGACGCGACACCCCTCCACTTT,CASSYSTGDATPLHF
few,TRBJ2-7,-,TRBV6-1,TGTGCCAGCAGACCCCGGGAGTGGGGCCACGAGCAGTACTTC,CASRPREWGHEQYF
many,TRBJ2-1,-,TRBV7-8,TGTGCCAGCAGCTTAGAATTTGGGAGCTCCTACAATGAGCAGTTCTTC,CASSLEFGSSYNEQFF
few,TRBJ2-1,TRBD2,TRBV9,TGTGCCAGCAGCGTAAAATCGGGGGGATACAATGAGCAGTTCTTC,CASSVKSGGYNEQFF
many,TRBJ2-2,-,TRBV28,TGTGCCAGCAGTTTGAGGTCTAGAAAGAGGGGAGACACCGGGGAGCTGTTTTTT,CASSLRSRKRGDTGELFF
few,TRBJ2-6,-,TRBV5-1,TGCGCCAGCAGCCCGATGGACGCAACTGGGGCCAACGTCCTGACTTTC,CASSPMDATGANVLTF
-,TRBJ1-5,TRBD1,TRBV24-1,TGTGCCACCAGTGATAAGGGACAGGGGGTACAGCCCCAGCATTTT,CATSDKGQGVQPQHF
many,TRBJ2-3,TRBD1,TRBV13,TGTGCCAGCAGCCAATACGGCACCAGGGGGTCGAAAGATACGCAGTATTTT,CASSQYGTRGSKDTQYF
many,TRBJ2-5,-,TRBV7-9,TGTGCCAGCAGCTTAGTGGGACTTCAAGAGACCCAGTACTTC,CASSLVGLQETQYF
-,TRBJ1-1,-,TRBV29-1,TGCAGCGTTGGCGGGGAGGGGACTGAAGCTTTCTTT,CSVGGEGTEAFF
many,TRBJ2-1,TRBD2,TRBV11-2,TGTGCCAGCAGCTTTTCTAGCGGGGGTGTCCAGTTCTTC,CASSFSSGGVQFF
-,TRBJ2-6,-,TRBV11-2,TGTGCCAGCAGCTCGAGAAGGGGGGGAACAGCTGGGGCCAACGTCCTGACTTTC,CASSSRRGGTAGANVLTF
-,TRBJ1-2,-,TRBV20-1,TGCAGTGCTAGACCTCCCGCCAGTCCGAACTATGGCTACACCTTC,CSARPPASPNYGYTF
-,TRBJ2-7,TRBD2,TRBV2,TGTGCCAGCAGTGGGACTAGCCTCGGGGGTTTGCAGTACTTC,CASSGTSLGGLQYF
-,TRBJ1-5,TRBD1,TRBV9,TGTGCCAGCAGCCCGGGGACAGGGGTTAGCAATCAGCCCCAGCATTTT,CASSPGTGVSNQPQHF
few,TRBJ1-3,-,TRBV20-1,TGCAGTGCTAGGGTCCCGACAGAAAGCTCTGGAAACACCATATATTTT,CSARVPTESSGNTIYF
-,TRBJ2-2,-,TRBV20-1,TGCAGTGCTAGAGATGGTACAGGGCTCAGCGGGGAGCTGTTTTTT,CSARDGTGLSGELFF
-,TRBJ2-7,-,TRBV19,TGTGCCAGTAGTAAAGGTGTGTTCCGAGACACCGGCTCCTACGAGCAGTACTTC,CASSKGVFRDTGSYEQYF
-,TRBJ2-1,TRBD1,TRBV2,TGTGCCAGCAGCGCCGGGACAGGTGGGCAGTTCTTC,CASSAGTGGQFF
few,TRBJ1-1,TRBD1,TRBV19,TGTGCCAGTAGACCCTGGCAGGGGGGTATGAACACTGAAGCTTTCTTT,CASRPWQGGMNTEAFF
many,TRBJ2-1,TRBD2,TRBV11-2,TGTGCCAGCAGCTTAGGACTAGCGGGGAATTACAATGAGCAGTTCTTC,CASSLGLAGNYNEQFF
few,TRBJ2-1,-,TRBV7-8,TGTGCCAGCAGCGGGGAGACAGGTTCTAGCTCCTACAATGAGCAGTTCTTC,CASSGETGSSSYNEQFF
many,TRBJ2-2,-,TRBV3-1,TGTGCCAGCAGCTCTAGTACAGGGGAGCTGTTTTTT,CASSSSTGELFF
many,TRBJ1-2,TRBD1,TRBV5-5,TGTGCCAGCAGCTTGCGGGACAGGGGCCACCTTGGGTATGGCTACACCTTC,CASSLRDRGHLGYGYTF
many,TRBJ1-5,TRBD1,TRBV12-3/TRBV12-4,TGTGCCAGCAGTCAAACAGGGGGAGGTCAGCCCCAGCATTTT,CASSQTGGGQPQHF
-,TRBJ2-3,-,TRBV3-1,TGTGCCAGCAGTTACAGGGAGAGAACGGATACGCAGTATTTT,CASSYRERTDTQYF
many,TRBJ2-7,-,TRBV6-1,TGTGCCAGCAGTGATACAGGGGGGGCCTGGGAGCAGTACTTC,CASSDTGGAWEQYF
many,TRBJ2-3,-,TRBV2,TGTGCCAGCAAGGAGCAGTTAAGCACAGATACGCAGTATTTT,CASKEQLSTDTQYF
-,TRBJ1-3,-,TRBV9,TGTGCCAGCAGCGTGGAAGGACACTCTGGAAACACCATATATTTT,CASSVEGHSGNTIYF
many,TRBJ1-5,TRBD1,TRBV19,TGTGCCACCCAGACAGGGCAAGGACAGCCCCAGCATTTT,CATQTGQGQPQHF
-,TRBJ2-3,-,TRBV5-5,TGTGCCAGCAGCCTCTATCCGGGTTCGAGCACAGATACGCAGTATTTT,CASSLYPGSSTDTQYF
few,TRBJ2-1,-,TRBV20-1,TGCAGTGCCGGTGGGGTCTCCTACAATGAGCAGTTCTTC,CSAGGVSYNEQFF
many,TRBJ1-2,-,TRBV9,TGTGCCAGCAGCGTAGCACCTAACTATGGCTACACCTTC,CASSVAPNYGYTF
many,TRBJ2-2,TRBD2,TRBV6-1,TGTGCCAGCAGTCCCCGGACTAGTCCGCAGACCGGGGAGCTGTTTTTT,CASSPRTSPQTGELFF
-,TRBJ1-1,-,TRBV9,TGTGCCAGCAGAGCCGAAGTGGGCACTGAAGCTTTCTTT,CASRAEVGTEAFF
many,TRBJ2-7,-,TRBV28,TGTGCCAGCAGTTTTAATGGGTATCAGCAAAATTCCTACGAGCAGTACTTC,CASSFNGYQQNSYEQYF
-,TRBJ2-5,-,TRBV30,TGTGCCTGGAGTCCCTGGGACGAGAAGACCCAGTACTTC,CAWSPWDEKTQYF
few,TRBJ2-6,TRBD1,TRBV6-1,TGTGCCAGCAGTCGCCGGGACAGGGGACTTCCCTTAGGGGCCAACGTCCTGACTTTC,CASSRRDRGLPLGANVLTF
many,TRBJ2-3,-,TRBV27,TGTGCCAGCTCAAAAGGGGTTCCTGGGGCCTCTAGCACAGATACGCAGTATTTT,CASSKGVPGASSTDTQYF
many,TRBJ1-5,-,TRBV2,TGTGCCAGCAGTGGTCAGCAGCTGGGTCAGCCCCAGCATTTT,CASSGQQLGQPQHF
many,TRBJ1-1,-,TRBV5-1,TGCGCCAGCAGCTTGCGAACCCCAGGCCGTGGGACTGAAGCTTTCTTT,CASSLRTPGRGTEAFF
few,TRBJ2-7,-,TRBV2,TGTGCCAGCAGGGGGGATCGGGTCTTCGAGCAGTACTTC,CASRGDRVFEQYF
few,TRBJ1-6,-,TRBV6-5,TGTGCCAGCAGTTACTCGAAGGAGGGAGAGGGACCCCTCCACTTT,CASSYSKEGEGPLHF